This T cell receptor (beta chain) appears in the sequencing data of a study of prognosis after radiotherapy for stage I lung cancer. Study overall: Squamous cell carcinoma was diagnosed in about seven patients and adenocarcinoma in roughly eleven.

Note on this clonotype: An end of the junction differs from the germline gene, which may be a read error.

The germline gives CDR1 SGDLS, CDR2 YYNGEE. The CDR3 is made up of 14 amino acids. TCR beta CDR3 was amplified from genomic DNA by two-round multiplex PCR. With primers specific to each TRBV and TRBJ gene, the first-round PCR was performed. TCRdb passed the multiplex PCR reads through MiXCR, listing each CDR3 protein once. The table includes around 18,000 distinct CDR3 sequences, over 25% detected once. This receptor was obtained from a donor aged 50 or older with non-small cell lung cancer. The source was PBMCs, collected before or after stereotactic body radiation therapy (not recorded which). This chain uses TRBV9 with TRBJ2-1, with D perhaps TRBD2 (5 bases). The CDR3 sequence is CTSSAIWNGGEQFF. The DNA for the CDR3 is TGTACCAGCAGCGCAATATGGAACGGAGGTGAGCAGTTCTTC.